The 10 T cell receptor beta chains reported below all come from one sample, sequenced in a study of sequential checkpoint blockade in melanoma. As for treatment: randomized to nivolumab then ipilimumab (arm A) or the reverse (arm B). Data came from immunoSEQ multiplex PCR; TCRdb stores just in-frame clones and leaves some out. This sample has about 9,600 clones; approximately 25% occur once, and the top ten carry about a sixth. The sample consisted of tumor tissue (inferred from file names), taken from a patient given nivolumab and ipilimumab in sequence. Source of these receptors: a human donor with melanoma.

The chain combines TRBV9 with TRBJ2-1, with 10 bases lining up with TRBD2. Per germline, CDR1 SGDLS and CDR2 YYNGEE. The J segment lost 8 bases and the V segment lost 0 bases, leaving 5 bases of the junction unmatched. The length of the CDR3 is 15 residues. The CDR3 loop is CASSVEAGGADEQFF. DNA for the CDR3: TGTGCCAGCAGCGTAGAAGCGGGAGGGGCTGATGAGCAGTTCTTC.

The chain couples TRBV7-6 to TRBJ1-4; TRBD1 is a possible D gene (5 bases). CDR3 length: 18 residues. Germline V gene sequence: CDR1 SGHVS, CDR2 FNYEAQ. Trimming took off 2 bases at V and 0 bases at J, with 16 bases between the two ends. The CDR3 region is CASSLTVTRAATNEKLFF. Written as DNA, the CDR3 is TGTGCCAGCAGCTTAACGGTAACCAGGGCCGCAACTAATGAAAAACTGTTTTTT.

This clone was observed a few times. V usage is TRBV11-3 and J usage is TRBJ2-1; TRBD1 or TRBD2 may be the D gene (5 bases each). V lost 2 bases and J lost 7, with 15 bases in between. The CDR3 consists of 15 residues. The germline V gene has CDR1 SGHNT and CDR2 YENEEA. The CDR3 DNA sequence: TGTGCCAGCAGCTTACTCGGGACCACCGGGAATGAGCAGTTCTTC. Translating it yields CASSLLGTTGNEQFF. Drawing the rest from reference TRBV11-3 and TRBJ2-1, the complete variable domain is EAGVVQSPRYKIIEKKQPVAFWCNPISGHNTLYWYLQNLGQGPELLIRYENEEAVDDSQLPKDRFSAERLKGVDSTLKIQPAELGDSAVYLCASSLLGTTGNEQFFGPGTRLTVL.

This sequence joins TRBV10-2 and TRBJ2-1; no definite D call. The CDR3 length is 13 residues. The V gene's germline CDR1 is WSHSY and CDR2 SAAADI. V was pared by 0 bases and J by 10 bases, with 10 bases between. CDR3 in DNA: TGCGCCAGCAGTGAGTCGAGGTATGGCGAGCAGTTCTTC. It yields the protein CASSESRYGEQFF.

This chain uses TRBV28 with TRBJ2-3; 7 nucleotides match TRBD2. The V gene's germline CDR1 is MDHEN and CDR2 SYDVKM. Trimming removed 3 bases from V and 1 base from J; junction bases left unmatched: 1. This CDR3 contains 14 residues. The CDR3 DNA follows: TGTGCCAGCAGTTTTCTAGCGGGCACAGATACGCAGTATTTT. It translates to CASSFLAGTDTQYF.

The CDR3 protein is CASSPDGTYGYTF. In DNA form, the CDR3 reads TGTGCCAGCAGCCCCGACGGCACCTATGGCTACACCTTC. This chain joins TRBV9 and TRBJ1-2; D unresolved. This CDR3 is built from 13 residues. The germline V gene encodes CDR1 SGDLS and CDR2 YYNGEE. Trimming left V 4 bases short and J 4 bases short, with 11 bases between.

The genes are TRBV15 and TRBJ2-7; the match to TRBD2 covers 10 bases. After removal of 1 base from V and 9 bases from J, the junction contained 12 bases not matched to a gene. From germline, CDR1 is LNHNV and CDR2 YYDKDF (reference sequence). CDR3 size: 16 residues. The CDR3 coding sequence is TGTGCCACCAGCAGAGGGACTAGCGGCAACTACGAAGGGCAGTACTTC. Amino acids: CATSRGTSGNYEGQYF.

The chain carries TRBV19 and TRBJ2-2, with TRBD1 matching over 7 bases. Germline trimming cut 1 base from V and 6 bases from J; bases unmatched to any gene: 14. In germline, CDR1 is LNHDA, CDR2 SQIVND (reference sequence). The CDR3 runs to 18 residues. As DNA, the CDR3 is TGTGCCAGTAGTATAGGGGACAGCCTTATCTATAAACCCGGGGAGCTGTTTTTT. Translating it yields CASSIGDSLIYKPGELFF.

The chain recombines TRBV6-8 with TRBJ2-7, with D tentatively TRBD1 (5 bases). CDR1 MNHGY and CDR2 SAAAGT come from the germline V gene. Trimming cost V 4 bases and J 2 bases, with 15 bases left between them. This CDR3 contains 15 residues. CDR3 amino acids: CASSSGSGWAYEQYF. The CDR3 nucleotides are TGTGCCAGCAGTTCCGGTTCAGGGTGGGCCTACGAGCAGTACTTC.

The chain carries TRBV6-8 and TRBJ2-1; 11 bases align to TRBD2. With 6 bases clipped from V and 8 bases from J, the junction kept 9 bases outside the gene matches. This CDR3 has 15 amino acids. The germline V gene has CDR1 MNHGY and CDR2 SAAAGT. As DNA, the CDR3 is TGTGCCAGCAGGCGCTTTAGCGGGAGGGACTATGAGCAGTTCTTC. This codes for CASRRFSGRDYEQFF.